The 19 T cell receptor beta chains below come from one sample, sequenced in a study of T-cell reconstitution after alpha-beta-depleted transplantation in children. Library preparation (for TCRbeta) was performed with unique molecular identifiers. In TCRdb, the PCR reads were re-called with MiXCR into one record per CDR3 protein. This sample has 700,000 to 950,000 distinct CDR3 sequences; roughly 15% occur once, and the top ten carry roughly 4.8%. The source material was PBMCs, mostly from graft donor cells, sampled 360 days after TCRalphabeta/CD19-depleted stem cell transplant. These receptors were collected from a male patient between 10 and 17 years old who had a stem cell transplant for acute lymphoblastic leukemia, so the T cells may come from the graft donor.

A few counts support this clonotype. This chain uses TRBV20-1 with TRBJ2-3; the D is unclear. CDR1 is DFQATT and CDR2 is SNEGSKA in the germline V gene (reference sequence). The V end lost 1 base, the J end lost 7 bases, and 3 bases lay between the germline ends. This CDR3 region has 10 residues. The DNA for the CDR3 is TGCAGTGCTAGAGGAAATACGCAGTATTTT. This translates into CSARGNTQYF.

The CDR3: CASSEVDSTGELFF. The CDR3, as DNA: TGTGCCAGCAGCGAGGTGGATTCGACCGGGGAGCTGTTTTTT. The chain carries TRBV5-6 and TRBJ2-2; D unresolved. The CDR3 has 14 amino acids. Germline CDR1 and CDR2: SGHDT and YYEEEE. With 4 bases removed from V and 5 bases from J, the gap between germline ends came to 12 bases.

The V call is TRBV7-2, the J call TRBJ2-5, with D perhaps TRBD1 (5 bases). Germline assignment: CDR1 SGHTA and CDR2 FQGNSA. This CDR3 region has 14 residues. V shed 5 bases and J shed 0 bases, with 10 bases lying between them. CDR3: CASSDAGYQETQYF. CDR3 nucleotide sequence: TGTGCCAGCAGCGACGCAGGGTACCAAGAGACCCAGTACTTC.

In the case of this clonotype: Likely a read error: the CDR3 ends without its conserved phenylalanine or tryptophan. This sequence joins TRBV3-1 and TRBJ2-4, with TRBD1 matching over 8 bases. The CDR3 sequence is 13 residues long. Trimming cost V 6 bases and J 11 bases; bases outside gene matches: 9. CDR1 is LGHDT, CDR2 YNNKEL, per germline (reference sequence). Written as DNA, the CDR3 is TGTGCCAGCAGACTAACCGGGACAGGCGTTCAGTACTAC. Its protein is CASRLTGTGVQYY.

The CDR3 protein is CASSLGGSQIQYF. CDR3 nucleotide sequence: TGTGCCAGCAGCCTCGGAGGCAGCCAAATTCAGTACTTC. The chain recombines TRBV7-2 with TRBJ2-4; D might be TRBD2 (5 bases). Germline assignment: CDR1 SGHTA and CDR2 FQGNSA. Trimming cost V 5 bases and J 10 bases, with 15 bases left between them. The length of the CDR3 is 13 residues.

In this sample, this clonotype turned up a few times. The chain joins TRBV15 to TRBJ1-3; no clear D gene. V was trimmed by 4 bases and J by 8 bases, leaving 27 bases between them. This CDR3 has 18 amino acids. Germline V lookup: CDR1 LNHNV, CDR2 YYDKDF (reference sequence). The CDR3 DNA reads TGTGCCACCAGCAACTATCCGGGATCCCTTAGACAATGGGACACCATATATTTT. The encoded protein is CATSNYPGSLRQWDTIYF.

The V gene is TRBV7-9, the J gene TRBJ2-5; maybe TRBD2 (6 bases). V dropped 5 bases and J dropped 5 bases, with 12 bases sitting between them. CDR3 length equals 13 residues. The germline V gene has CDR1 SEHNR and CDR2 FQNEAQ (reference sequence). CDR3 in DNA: TGTGCCAGCAGCACGGGAGCCCAGGAGACCCAGTACTTC. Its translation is CASSTGAQETQYF. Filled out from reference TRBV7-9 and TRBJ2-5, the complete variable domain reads DTGVSQNPRHKITKRGQNVTFRCDPISEHNRLYWYRQTLGQGPEFLTYFQNEAQLEKSRLLSDRFSAERPKGSFSTLEIQRTEQGDSAMYLCASSTGAQETQYFGPGTRLLVL.

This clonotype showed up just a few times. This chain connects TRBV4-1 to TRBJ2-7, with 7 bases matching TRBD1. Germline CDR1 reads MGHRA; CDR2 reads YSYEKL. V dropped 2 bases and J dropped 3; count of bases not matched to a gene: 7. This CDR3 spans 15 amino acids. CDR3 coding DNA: TGCGCCAGCAGCCAACTGACAGGGAACTTCTACGAGCAGTACTTC. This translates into CASSQLTGNFYEQYF.

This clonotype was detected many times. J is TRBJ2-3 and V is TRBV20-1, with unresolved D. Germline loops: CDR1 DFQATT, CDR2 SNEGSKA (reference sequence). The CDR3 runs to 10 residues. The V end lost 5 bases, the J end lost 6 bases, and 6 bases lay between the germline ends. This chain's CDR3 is CSALVDTQYF. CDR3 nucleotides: TGCAGTGCTCTAGTGGATACGCAGTATTTT.

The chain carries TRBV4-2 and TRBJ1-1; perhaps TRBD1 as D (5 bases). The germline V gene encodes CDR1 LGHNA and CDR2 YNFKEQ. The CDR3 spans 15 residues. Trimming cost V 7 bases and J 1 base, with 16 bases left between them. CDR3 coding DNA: TGTGCCAGCAAGCTGATCGGGGGGAAGAACACTGAAGCTTTCTTT. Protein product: CASKLIGGKNTEAFF.

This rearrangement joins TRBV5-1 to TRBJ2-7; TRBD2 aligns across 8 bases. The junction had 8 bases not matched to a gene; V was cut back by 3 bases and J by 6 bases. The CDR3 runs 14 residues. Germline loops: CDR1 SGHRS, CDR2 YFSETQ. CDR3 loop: CASSSERERGEQYF. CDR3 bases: TGCGCCAGCAGCTCGGAGCGGGAGAGGGGCGAGCAGTACTTC.

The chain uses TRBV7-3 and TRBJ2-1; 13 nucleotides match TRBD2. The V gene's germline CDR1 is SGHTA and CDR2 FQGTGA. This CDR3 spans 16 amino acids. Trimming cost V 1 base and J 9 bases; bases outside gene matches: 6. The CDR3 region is CASSLSTSGRAAEQFF. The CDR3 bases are TGTGCCAGCAGCTTAAGTACTAGCGGGAGGGCTGCTGAGCAGTTCTTC.

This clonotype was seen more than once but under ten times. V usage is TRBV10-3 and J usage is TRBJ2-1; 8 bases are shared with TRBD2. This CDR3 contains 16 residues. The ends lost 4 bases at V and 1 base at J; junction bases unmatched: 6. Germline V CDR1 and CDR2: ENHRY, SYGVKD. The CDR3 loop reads CAISVLSGRSYNEQFF. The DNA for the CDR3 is TGTGCCATCAGTGTCCTGAGCGGGAGATCCTACAATGAGCAGTTCTTC.

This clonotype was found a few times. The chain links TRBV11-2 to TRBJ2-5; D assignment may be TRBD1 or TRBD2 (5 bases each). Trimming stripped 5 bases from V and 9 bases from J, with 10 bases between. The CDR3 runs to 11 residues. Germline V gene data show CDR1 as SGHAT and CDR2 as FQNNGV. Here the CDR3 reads CASSPGTAQYF. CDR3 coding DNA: TGTGCCAGCAGCCCCGGGACGGCCCAGTACTTC.

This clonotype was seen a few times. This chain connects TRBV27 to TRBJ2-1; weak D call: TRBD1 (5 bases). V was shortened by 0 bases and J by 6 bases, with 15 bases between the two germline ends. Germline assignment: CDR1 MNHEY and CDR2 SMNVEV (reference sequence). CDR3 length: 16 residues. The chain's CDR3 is CASSLSHNTGLNEQFF. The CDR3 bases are TGTGCCAGCAGTTTATCACATAATACAGGTCTCAATGAGCAGTTCTTC.

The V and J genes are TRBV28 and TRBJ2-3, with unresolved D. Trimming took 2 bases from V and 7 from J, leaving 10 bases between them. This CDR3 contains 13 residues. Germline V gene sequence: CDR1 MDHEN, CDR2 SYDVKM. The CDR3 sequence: CASSLPGPNTQYF. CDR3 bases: TGTGCCAGCAGTTTACCTGGCCCCAATACGCAGTATTTT.

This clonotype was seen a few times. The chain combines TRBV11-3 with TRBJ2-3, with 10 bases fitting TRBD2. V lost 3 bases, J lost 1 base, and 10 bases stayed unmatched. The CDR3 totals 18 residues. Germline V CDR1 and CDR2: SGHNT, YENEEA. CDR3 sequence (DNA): TGTGCCAGCAGCTTCGAGCGGGAGGGCCTCTTCGGCACAGATACGCAGTATTTT. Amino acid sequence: CASSFEREGLFGTDTQYF.

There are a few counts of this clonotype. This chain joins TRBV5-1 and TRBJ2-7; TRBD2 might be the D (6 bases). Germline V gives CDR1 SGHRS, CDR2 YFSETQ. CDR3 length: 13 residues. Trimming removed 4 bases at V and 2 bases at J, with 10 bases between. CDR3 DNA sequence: TGCGCCAGCAGCCTGGACTACCCCTACGAGCAGTACTTC. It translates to CASSLDYPYEQYF.

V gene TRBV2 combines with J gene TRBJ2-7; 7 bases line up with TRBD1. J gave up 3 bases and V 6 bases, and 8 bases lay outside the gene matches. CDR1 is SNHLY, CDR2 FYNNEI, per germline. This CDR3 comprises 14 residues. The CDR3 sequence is CASRRTGTFYEQYF. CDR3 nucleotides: TGTGCCAGCAGGCGGACAGGAACCTTCTACGAGCAGTACTTC. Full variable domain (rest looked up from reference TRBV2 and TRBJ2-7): EPEVTQTPSHQVTQMGQEVILRCVPISNHLYFYWYRQILGQKVEFLVSFYNNEISEKSEIFDDQFSVERPDGSNFTLKIRSTKLEDSAMYFCASRRTGTFYEQYFGPGTRLTVT.